The rows below give T cell receptor beta chains drawn from one sample of a study of blood T cells in healthy people across ages. TCRdb reprocessed the 5' RACE reads with MiXCR, giving one entry per CDR3 protein. The sample carries about 780,000 distinct CDR3 sequences, around 24% recorded once. These data are also associated with another study on T cells of mothers and their children.

The sequenced sample consisted of blood. Every receptor here comes from a boy aged 5-17 years in good health. Each CDR3 is given without its conserved first and last residue. Some rows have no size entry. The others give once, few or many, or a class for an expanded clone.

clone_size | j_call | v_call | cdr3_aa
few | TRBJ2-5 | TRBV7-9 | ASSASFGLETQY
. | TRBJ2-7 | TRBV7-9 | ASSLGRGNIYEQY
few | TRBJ1-2 | TRBV25-1 | ASSERVTSGGRGYGYT
few | TRBJ2-5 | TRBV19 | ASSRNWDEGYQETQY
. | TRBJ2-5 | TRBV2 | ASRQSRSLYQEAQY
. | TRBJ1-6 | TRBV18 | ASSPAGGGSYNSPLH
many | TRBJ2-5 | TRBV12-3/TRBV12-4 | ASRPGGATQETQY
few | TRBJ1-3 | TRBV29-1 | SVFTGNTIY
many | . | TRBV12-3/TRBV12-4 | ASSSAGLSSYEQY
. | TRBJ2-3 | TRBV28 | ASTLLSSTDTQY
. | TRBJ2-1 | TRBV7-3 | ASSSSRRGGRRAYNEQF
few | TRBJ1-2 | TRBV20-1 | SAREQGRSNYGYA
few | TRBJ2-3 | TRBV12-3/TRBV12-4 | ASGSKRADTQY
few | TRBJ1-2 | TRBV20-1 | SARVPGQGAYGYT
. | TRBJ1-5 | TRBV13 | ASSLGDRAGNQPQH
. | TRBJ2-1 | TRBV5-1 | ASSSARGVGSYNEQF
. | TRBJ2-2 | TRBV5-1 | ASTTANTGELF
few | TRBJ2-5 | TRBV5-1 | ASSLTGAIQETQY
. | TRBJ1-1 | TRBV20-1 | SATRGSMNTEAF
few | TRBJ2-1 | TRBV18 | ASSPPSGGPRAAQF
few | TRBJ2-3 | TRBV5-1 | ASSFVSGGGRDTQY
. | TRBJ2-7 | TRBV11-2 | ASSPRGLSASSYEQY
few | TRBJ2-5 | TRBV2 | ASRGGGAPTQY
once | TRBJ2-5 | TRBV9 | ASSVAGERTQY
few | . | TRBV5-1 | ASSLAANEQY
. | . | TRBV12-5 | ASGFTGTVTSYEQY
. | TRBJ2-1 | TRBV10-2 | ASRVAGGSYNEQF
. | TRBJ2-5 | TRBV2 | ASSENRQEKY
few | TRBJ2-5 | TRBV11-3 | ASSPRRGVQETQY
. | TRBJ1-1 | TRBV11-2 | ASSLGVGEAF
. | TRBJ1-1 | TRBV6-4 | ASRLDGNTEAF